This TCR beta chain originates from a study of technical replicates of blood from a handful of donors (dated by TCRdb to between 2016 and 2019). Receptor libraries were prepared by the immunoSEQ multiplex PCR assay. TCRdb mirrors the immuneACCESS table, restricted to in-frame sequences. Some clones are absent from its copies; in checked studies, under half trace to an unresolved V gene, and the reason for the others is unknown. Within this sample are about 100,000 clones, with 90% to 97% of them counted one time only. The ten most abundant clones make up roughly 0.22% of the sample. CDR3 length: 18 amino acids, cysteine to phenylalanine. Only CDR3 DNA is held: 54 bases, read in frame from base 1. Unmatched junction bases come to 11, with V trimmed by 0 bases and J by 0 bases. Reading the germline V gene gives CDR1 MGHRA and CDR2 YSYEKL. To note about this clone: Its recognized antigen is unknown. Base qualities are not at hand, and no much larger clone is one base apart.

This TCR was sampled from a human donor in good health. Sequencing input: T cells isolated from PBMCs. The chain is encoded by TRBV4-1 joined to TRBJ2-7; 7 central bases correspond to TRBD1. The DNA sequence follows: TGCGCCAGCAGCCAAGAGGGGGACAGTTCCCATCACTCCTACGAGCAGTACTTC. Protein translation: CASSQEGDSSHHSYEQYF.